The present TCR beta chain was sequenced within a study of graft-versus-host responses after intestinal transplantation. The protocol was immunoSEQ multiplex PCR, while the TCRdb copy is restricted to in-frame clones and leaves out a portion. The sample includes about 110,000 clones, 80% to 90% of them seen just once. CDR1 and CDR2 (germline): LGHNA, YNFKEQ. There are 17 residues in the CDR3. V was pared by 1 base and J by 4 bases, with 6 bases of the junction left unmatched. Regarding this clone: Its antigen is undetermined.

This TCR derives from a human donor who was the organ donor for an intestinal transplant. The chain uses TRBV4-2 and TRBJ2-1, with 11 bases lining up with TRBD2. Here the sequenced sample was unstimulated CD4+ T cells sorted from spleen or lymph node cells, taken before transplant. The CDR3 here is CASSQASGRSRYNEQFF. The CDR3 DNA sequence: TGTGCCAGCAGCCAAGCTAGCGGGAGGTCTCGGTACAATGAGCAGTTCTTC.